This T cell receptor beta chain comes out of a study of T cell responses to AZD1222 COVID-19 vaccine. Details on this clone: Antigen specificity is unknown.

The germline gives CDR1 LNHDA, CDR2 SQIVND (reference sequence). V was cut by 5 bases and J by 11 bases, with 16 bases left in between. The CDR3 runs to 13 residues. Whole-study results and caveats: Recipients of two AZD1222 doses showed rising Spike-specific TCR breadth and depth. Repertoires were sampled only after the peak T cell response.

Sequencing was performed with immunoSEQ multiplex PCR; in TCRdb, only in-frame clones are kept and a portion is missing. The data show under 80,000 clones, with roughly nine tenths seen just once and approximately 1.3% held by the top ten. The sequence was collected from an adult who received the AZD1222 COVID-19 vaccine. The V call is TRBV19, the J call TRBJ1-5; a weak D match, TRBD1 (6 bases). The sample in question was peripheral blood, obtained 28 days after the second AZD1222 dose. CDR3 residues: CASSLNRDSAQHF. Here the CDR3 DNA reads TGTGCCAGTAGTTTAAACAGGGATTCGGCCCAGCATTTT.